These 22 T cell receptor beta chains came from one sample sequenced in a study of radiation and T cells in renal cell carcinoma. Clones were sequenced by immunoSEQ multiplex PCR, and TCRdb holds only the in-frame ones, with some missing. This table holds 150,000 or so clones, about nine tenths found once. Time point reported: baseline pretreatment blood. Treatment meaning: 15 Gy SBRT to primary tumor, nephrectomy 4 weeks later. The source was blood, collected from a patient whose treatment included radiotherapy and nephrectomy. The receptors were sampled from an older woman with renal cell carcinoma.

CDR3 sequence (DNA): TGTGCCAGCAGCCGAGGGGAGGGGGGGCGCACTGAAGCTTTCTTT. It encodes CASSRGEGGRTEAFF. The rearrangement uses TRBV4-2 and TRBJ1-1; possibly TRBD1 for D (6 bases). V lost 4 bases, J lost 4 bases, and 16 bases lay in between. CDR3 length: 15 residues. The germline gives CDR1 LGHNA, CDR2 YNFKEQ.

The rearrangement joins TRBV11-3 to TRBJ2-7; D unresolved. The V and J ends lost 4 bases and 2 bases respectively, with 15 bases between them. CDR1 is SGHNT and CDR2 is YENEEA in the germline V gene. This CDR3 has 15 residues. For the CDR3, the DNA is TGTGCCAGCAGCTCACCCCAACAATCGACCTACGAGCAGTACTTC. Translated, it gives CASSSPQQSTYEQYF.

The gene calls are TRBV5-1 and TRBJ2-2, with 9 bases fitting TRBD1. In germline, CDR1 is SGHRS, CDR2 YFSETQ. Trimming took 3 bases from V and 3 from J; bases not matched to a gene: 6. The CDR3 runs 16 residues. The CDR3 loop is CASSWTGTGHTGELFF. CDR3 coding DNA: TGCGCCAGCAGCTGGACCGGGACAGGGCACACCGGGGAGCTGTTTTTT.

The chain employs TRBV9 and TRBJ1-2, with 12 bases matching TRBD1. Germline lookup yields CDR1 SGDLS and CDR2 YYNGEE. V gave up 4 bases and J gave up 6 bases; unmatched junction bases: 10. The CDR3 runs to 16 residues. Here the CDR3 reads CASSSRGTGGGHGYTF. DNA of the CDR3: TGTGCCAGCAGCTCCCGCGGGACAGGGGGCGGCCATGGCTACACCTTC.

This chain connects TRBV28 to TRBJ2-1; maybe TRBD1 (6 bases). V shed 3 bases and J shed 6 bases, with 12 bases lying between them. Looked up from germline, CDR1 is MDHEN and CDR2 is SYDVKM. The CDR3 is made up of 14 amino acids. As DNA, the CDR3 is TGTGCCAGCAGTTTGGTGGGGGCAAGCAATGAGCAGTTCTTC. It yields the protein CASSLVGASNEQFF. The full variable domain, its missing parts supplied by reference TRBV28 and TRBJ2-1, is DVKVTQSSRYLVKRTGEKVFLECVQDMDHENMFWYRQDPGLGLRLIYFSYDVKMKEKGDIPEGYSVSREKKERFSLILESASTNQTSMYLCASSLVGASNEQFFGPGTRLTVL.

The genes are TRBV7-8 and TRBJ2-5; the match to TRBD1 covers 9 bases. Trimming took 1 base from V and 5 from J; bases not matched to a gene: 8. The CDR3 extends over 16 amino acids. Germline loops: CDR1 SGHVS, CDR2 FQNEAQ. The CDR3 coding sequence is TGTGCCAGCAGCTTAGACGCGGGACAGGGAGGGGAGACCCAGTACTTC. Its translation: CASSLDAGQGGETQYF.

The V and J genes are TRBV27 and TRBJ1-3; D uncertain. Germline V gene lookup returns CDR1 MNHEY and CDR2 SMNVEV (reference sequence). CDR3 size: 13 residues. Trimming stripped 6 bases from V and 4 bases from J, with 10 bases between. In DNA, the CDR3 is TGTGCCAGCAGCCAGCAGGCCGGAAACACCATATATTTT. Translating gives CASSQQAGNTIYF.

V usage is TRBV19 and J usage is TRBJ1-1; D ambiguous. CDR1 is LNHDA and CDR2 is SQIVND in the germline V gene (reference sequence). V was trimmed by 3 bases and J by 6 bases, leaving 11 bases between them. This CDR3 region has 13 residues. The CDR3 loop reads CASSIGKLSEAFF. The CDR3 DNA is TGTGCCAGTAGTATCGGGAAGTTGTCTGAAGCTTTCTTT.

J is TRBJ2-1 and V is TRBV7-2, with TRBD2 matching 10 bases. Germline loops: CDR1 SGHTA, CDR2 FQGNSA. J was trimmed by 0 bases and V by 5 bases; bases with no gene match: 13. The CDR3 is made up of 19 amino acids. The CDR3 spells CASSPLAGALLSSYNEQFF. The CDR3 DNA reads as TGTGCCAGCAGCCCCCTAGCGGGGGCCCTCTTAAGCTCCTACAATGAGCAGTTCTTC.

The V call is TRBV30, the J call TRBJ1-2; 7 bases are a match to TRBD1. In germline, CDR1 is GTSNPN, CDR2 SVGIG (reference sequence). The CDR3 has 16 amino acids. V dropped 8 bases and J dropped 5; count of bases not matched to a gene: 20. The chain's CDR3 is CAGGFGQAAMTYGYTF. CDR3 sequence (DNA): TGTGCCGGGGGGTTTGGACAGGCGGCTATGACATATGGCTACACCTTC.

This chain's CDR3 is CASRWEGGDEKLFF. For the CDR3, the DNA is TGTGCCAGCAGGTGGGAGGGGGGCGACGAAAAACTGTTTTTT. J is TRBJ1-4 and V is TRBV6-5; possibly TRBD1 for D (6 bases). V lost 6 bases, J lost 8 bases, and 16 bases lay in between. CDR1 and CDR2 (germline): MNHEY, SVGAGI. The CDR3 is made up of 14 amino acids.

The CDR3 DNA is TGTGCCAGCGTCCCAACTAGCGGGGGGGCCTATGAGCAGTTCTTC. Its protein product is CASVPTSGGAYEQFF. The chain joins TRBV27 to TRBJ2-1; 13 bases are a match to TRBD2. The CDR3 length is 15 residues. The germline V gene has CDR1 MNHEY and CDR2 SMNVEV (reference sequence). V was pared by 8 bases and J by 8 bases, with 9 bases of the junction left unmatched.

The chain has TRBV7-6 and TRBJ2-5; 7 nucleotides align to TRBD1. This CDR3 has 14 residues. Germline CDR1 and CDR2: SGHVS and FNYEAQ. V was pared by 1 base and J by 5 bases, with 4 bases of the junction left unmatched. The CDR3: CASSLVQGDETQYF. The CDR3 coding sequence is TGTGCCAGCAGCTTAGTCCAGGGGGATGAGACCCAGTACTTC. The whole variable domain, filled in from reference TRBV7-6 and TRBJ2-5, reads GAGVSQSPRYKVTKRGQDVALRCDPISGHVSLYWYRQALGQGPEFLTYFNYEAQQDKSGLPNDRFSAERPEGSISTLTIQRTEQRDSAMYRCASSLVQGDETQYFGPGTRLLVL.

CDR3 sequence: CASSRGQGDTEAFF. In DNA form, the CDR3 reads TGTGCCAGCAGCAGGGGACAGGGCGACACTGAAGCTTTCTTT. The chain couples TRBV7-6 to TRBJ1-1, with 9 bases that match TRBD1. With 5 bases clipped from V and 3 bases from J, the junction kept 4 bases outside the gene matches. CDR1 is SGHVS, CDR2 FNYEAQ, per germline. This CDR3 is built from 14 residues.

The rearrangement uses TRBV2 and TRBJ1-5; D ambiguous. There are 14 residues in the CDR3. V was clipped by 1 base and J by 6 bases, with 10 bases between them. CDR1 is SNHLY and CDR2 is FYNNEI in the germline V gene. The CDR3 loop is CASSEDPGLQPQHF. The CDR3 nucleotides are TGTGCCAGCAGTGAAGACCCAGGCCTTCAGCCCCAGCATTTT.

This clone was picked up a small number of times. V and J are TRBV30 and TRBJ1-1, with D possibly matching TRBD1 (5 bases). Per germline, CDR1 GTSNPN and CDR2 SVGIG (reference sequence). This CDR3 has 13 amino acids. Trimming took 1 base from V and 5 from J, leaving 11 bases between them. DNA for the CDR3: TGTGCCTGGAGTGAGGCGGGACCGACTGAAGCTTTCTTT. It encodes CAWSEAGPTEAFF.

The chain recombines TRBV2 with TRBJ1-2; possible D gene TRBD1, 5 bases. Looked up from germline, CDR1 is SNHLY and CDR2 is FYNNEI. The CDR3 is 15 residues long. Trimming pared 2 bases from V and 4 bases from J, leaving 14 bases between. CDR3 loop: CASSENLAGIYGYTF. The CDR3 region has the DNA TGTGCCAGCAGTGAAAACTTGGCAGGGATCTATGGCTACACCTTC. The entire variable domain, with the rest obtained from reference TRBV2 and TRBJ1-2, is as follows: EPEVTQTPSHQVTQMGQEVILRCVPISNHLYFYWYRQILGQKVEFLVSFYNNEISEKSEIFDDQFSVERPDGSNFTLKIRSTKLEDSAMYFCASSENLAGIYGYTFGSGTRLTVV.

The CDR3 DNA is TGTGCCAGCAGTTTTATGCGGGGGCGAATGGCAGATACGCAGTATTTT. Amino acids: CASSFMRGRMADTQYF. V gene TRBV27 combines with J gene TRBJ2-3; weak D call: TRBD2 (7 bases). The CDR3 spans 16 residues. V was shortened by 3 bases and J by 4 bases, with 17 bases between the two germline ends. CDR1 MNHEY and CDR2 SMNVEV come from the germline V gene (reference sequence).

The gene calls are TRBV19 and TRBJ1-1; D is perhaps TRBD1 (6 bases). Germline assignment: CDR1 LNHDA and CDR2 SQIVND (reference sequence). V lost 3 bases and J lost 0, with 17 bases in between. This CDR3 has 17 amino acids. The CDR3 spells CASSIPRLTGLNTEAFF. CDR3 sequence (DNA): TGTGCCAGTAGTATCCCCAGACTTACAGGGTTGAACACTGAAGCTTTCTTT.

This clone came up once. The genes are TRBV4-2 and TRBJ2-5; D unresolved. CDR3 length equals 12 residues. V was pared by 0 bases and J by 5 bases, with 4 bases between. From germline, CDR1 is LGHNA and CDR2 YNFKEQ. CDR3: CASSQDSETQYF. The CDR3 nucleotides read TGTGCCAGCAGCCAAGATTCGGAGACCCAGTACTTC.

The V call is TRBV25-1, the J call TRBJ2-7, with D uncertain. Germline V gene sequence: CDR1 MGHDK, CDR2 SYGVNS. This CDR3 is built from 13 residues. V was trimmed by 10 bases and J by 0 bases, leaving 13 bases between them. The CDR3 coding sequence is TGTGCCACCCTGTCGGACCCCTCCTACGAGCAGTACTTC. As protein: CATLSDPSYEQYF.

The V and J genes are TRBV7-8 and TRBJ1-1; the D gene is possibly TRBD1 (5 bases). V shed 3 bases and J shed 1 base, with 15 bases lying between them. The germline CDR1 and CDR2 sequences are SGHVS and FQNEAQ. The CDR3 extends over 16 amino acids. CDR3 in amino acids: CASSFPSGGTNTEAFF. The CDR3 nucleotides are TGTGCCAGCAGCTTTCCATCCGGGGGGACGAACACTGAAGCTTTCTTT.